The 2 T cell receptor beta chains given below trace back to one sample, sequenced in a study of T cell responses to AZD1222 COVID-19 vaccine. TCRdb's copy holds only in-frame clones and misses some; the assay was immunoSEQ multiplex PCR. The top ten hold 1.7% of the sample, which has 140,000 to 150,000 clones, roughly 92% seen once. Sample: peripheral blood, taken on day 0 of AZD1222 vaccination. The source of these receptors is an adult in good health.

The chain has TRBV4-1 and TRBJ1-3, with D unresolved. The CDR3 runs 15 residues. Germline-derived CDR1 and CDR2 are MGHRA and YSYEKL. V was clipped by 0 bases and J by 0 bases, with 6 bases between them. CDR3 in amino acids: CASSQDTSSGNTIYF. The CDR3 DNA reads TGCGCCAGCAGCCAAGATACAAGCTCTGGAAACACCATATATTTT.

DNA of the CDR3: TGTGCCAGCCTAGGAATTCGGGGGGCTTGGATGAACACTGAAGCTTTCTTT. This codes for CASLGIRGAWMNTEAFF. This chain links TRBV28 with TRBJ1-1; D possibly corresponds to TRBD1 (6 bases). There are 17 residues in the CDR3. Germline V CDR1 and CDR2: MDHEN, SYDVKM. V dropped 8 bases and J dropped 0 bases, with 22 bases sitting between them. Full variable domain (remainder filled in from reference TRBV28 and TRBJ1-1): DVKVTQSSRYLVKRTGEKVFLECVQDMDHENMFWYRQDPGLGLRLIYFSYDVKMKEKGDIPEGYSVSREKKERFSLILESASTNQTSMYLCASLGIRGAWMNTEAFFGQGTRLTVV.